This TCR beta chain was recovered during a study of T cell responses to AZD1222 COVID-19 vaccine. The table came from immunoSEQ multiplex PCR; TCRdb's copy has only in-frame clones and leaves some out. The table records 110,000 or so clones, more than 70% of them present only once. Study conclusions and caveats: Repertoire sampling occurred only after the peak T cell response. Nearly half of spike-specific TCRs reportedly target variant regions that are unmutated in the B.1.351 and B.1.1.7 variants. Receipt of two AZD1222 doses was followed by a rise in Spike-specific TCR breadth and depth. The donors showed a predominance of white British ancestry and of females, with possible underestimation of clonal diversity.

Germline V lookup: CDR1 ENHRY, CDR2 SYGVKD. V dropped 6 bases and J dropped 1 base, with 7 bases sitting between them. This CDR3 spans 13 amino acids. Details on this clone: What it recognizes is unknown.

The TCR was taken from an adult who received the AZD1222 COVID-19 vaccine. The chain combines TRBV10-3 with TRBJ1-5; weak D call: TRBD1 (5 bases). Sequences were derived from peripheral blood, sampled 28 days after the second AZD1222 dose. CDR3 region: CAIRRDSNQPQHF. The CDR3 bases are TGTGCCATCAGGAGGGACAGCAATCAGCCCCAGCATTTT.